These T cell receptor beta chains were read from a single sample in a study of blood T cell repertoires in COVID-19. Using immunoSEQ multiplex PCR, the repertoire was profiled, and TCRdb retains in-frame clones only, with some absent. The sample holds roughly 300,000 clones, approximately 86% seen once. Sequenced material: PBMCs or T cells enriched from blood (not recorded which). Receptor source: a woman between 40 and 55 years old with acute COVID-19. Each CDR3 is given without its conserved first and last residue. The order of the fields is J gene, V gene, CDR3 length, CDR3 protein.

>TRBJ2-1|TRBV18|13
ASSQGTVSYNEQF
>TRBJ2-5|TRBV6-1|13
ASSEVGSRLETQY
>TRBJ2-7|TRBV27|12
ASTPAAGLYEQY
>TRBJ1-3|TRBV5-1|16
ASSYGWGRDFSGNTIY
>TRBJ2-7|TRBV5-8|13
ASSLGLGGSYEQY
>TRBJ1-1|TRBV29-1|13
SVGRGGGMNTEAF
>TRBJ2-3|TRBV28|16
ASSSGLAGVLLRDTQY
>TRBJ2-7|TRBV5-6|11
ASSLVHGYEQY
>TRBJ2-3|TRBV19|16
ASRRFGGGSFSTDTQY
>TRBJ1-5|TRBV18|13
ASSPNPLRNQPQH
>TRBJ2-7|TRBV28|11
ASSSGTAFGQY
>TRBJ2-5|TRBV7-2|12
ASSLKGPGGTQY
>TRBJ1-6|TRBV7-9|14
ASSLARGGRDSPLH
>TRBJ1-1|TRBV9|12
ASSPRDRDTEAF
>TRBJ2-3|TRBV4-1|13
ASSQDPIRADTQY
>TRBJ2-4|TRBV4-2|14
ASSPQGATFKNIQY
>TRBJ2-7|TRBV28|19
ASSLGLSGVWLASGTYEQY
>TRBJ2-1|TRBV3-1/TRBV3-2|12
ASSLLAGVYEQF
>TRBJ2-7|TRBV10-3|12
AISERDRGAEQY
>TRBJ2-2|TRBV12-5|14
ASGLVLRQGVGELF
>TRBJ1-6|TRBV18|13
ASSPPKGSYSPLH
>TRBJ1-6|TRBV6-5|11
ASVEAMGSPLH
>TRBJ2-7|TRBV7-2|12
ASSSQLQGYEQY
>TRBJ2-7|TRBV19|12
ASSPRTGSREQY
>TRBJ1-4|TRBV9|15
ASSVDAGIGAREKLF
>TRBJ2-1|TRBV4-2|13
ASSQDDRGLNEQF
>TRBJ1-1|TRBV2|11
ASTATENTEAF
>TRBJ2-4|TRBV7-9|15
ASSLASRGPAKNIQY
>TRBJ1-5|TRBV19|12
ASSMEGHNQPQH
>TRBJ1-5|TRBV7-8|15
ASSFKTGGVSNQPQH
>TRBJ1-4|TRBV3-1/TRBV3-2|13
ASSLRGGVGEKLF
>TRBJ2-2|TRBV4-3|11
ASSTGSTGELF
>TRBJ2-4|TRBV2|13
ASNEWAGSINIQY
>TRBJ1-1|TRBV7-2|11
ASSFPWNTEAF
>TRBJ2-4|TRBV25-1|12
ASSEYGGKNIQY
>TRBJ2-3|TRBV19|11
ASTSGGPDTQY
>TRBJ1-5|TRBV28|11
ASREQSNQPQH
>TRBJ1-2|TRBV7-8|11
ASSDRANYGYT
>TRBJ2-2|TRBV9|13
ASSVSTGYTGELF
>TRBJ2-3|TRBV3-1/TRBV3-2|13
ASSQGTNRTDTQY
>TRBJ1-2|TRBV27|15
ASSQGTRAGKSYGYT
>TRBJ2-2|TRBV3-1/TRBV3-2|16
ASSQVFSGRAFTGELF
>TRBJ2-2|TRBV5-1|12
ASSGLQGSGELF
>TRBJ1-4|TRBV19|15
ASRETRQGSTNEKLF
>TRBJ2-2|TRBV7-3|11
ASSLQRTGKLF
>TRBJ2-7|TRBV9|13
ASSLDSLSSYEQY
>TRBJ1-5|TRBV5-3|15
ARSLGQDRDSNQPQH
>TRBJ2-1|TRBV5-1|15
ASSLAGGPISYNEQF
>TRBJ1-1|TRBV19|12
ASSSIQGSTEAF
>TRBJ2-7|TRBV3-1/TRBV3-2|10
ASSQRPAEQY
>TRBJ1-3|TRBV28|16
ASSPGQGLWFSGNTIY
>TRBJ2-7|TRBV25-1|14
ASSDKLAGISYEQY
>TRBJ1-6|TRBV6-2/TRBV6-3|10
ASSYSNSPLH
>TRBJ2-3|TRBV5-4|13
ASRDSGTSTDTQY
>TRBJ1-2|TRBV1|17
TSSQDYRTLRGPAYGYT
>TRBJ2-7|TRBV28|13
ASSSTDRAPYEQY
>TRBJ2-3|TRBV6-5|12
ASSRGFSTDTQY
>TRBJ2-1|TRBV7-3|14
ASSPRLAGGPDEQF
>TRBJ2-3|TRBV4-2|14
ASSRDRSGVEDTQY